This T cell receptor (beta chain) was sequenced during a study of T-cell reconstitution after alpha-beta-depleted transplantation in children (dated by TCRdb to about 2016). As for the study more broadly: The study quantitatively tracked T-cell immune reconstitution after TCRalphabeta/CD19-depleted allogeneic hematopoietic cell transplantation in children using TCR repertoire profiling.

Library preparation used PCR. The sample was run on an Illumina HiSeq 2500. To normalize quantification of the TCRbeta repertoire, the TCR libraries were built with molecular barcoding that relied on unique molecular identifiers. Clones were called with MiXCR by TCRdb after fastp trimmed the public reads at Q25, and only in-frame beta chains were retained. Rows are combined by CDR3 protein, so each entry shows the most common genes and DNA. Across this sample there are about 540,000 distinct CDR3 sequences, with approximately 20% seen only once. Approximately 3% of the sample rests with the top ten. This clonotype has more than one count but fewer than ten. Its antigen target is currently unknown. No base-level quality is on record; no much larger clone is a single base apart. V is pruned by 7 bases and J by 10 bases, leaving 9 bases of the junction without a gene match. The germline V gene sets CDR1 to MNHNS and CDR2 to SASEGT. Including cysteine and phenylalanine, the CDR3 has 13 amino acids. Only the CDR3 DNA is retained, 39 bases long and in frame from the first base.

The sequence links TRBV6-1 to TRBJ2-1; 8 of the junction bases match TRBD1. Material: PBMCs from the stem cell graft donor, obtained from the stem cell graft. The TCR originated in a human donor who donated a stem cell graft to a child with acute lymphoblastic leukemia. Here the CDR3 is given as CASTQTGVREQFF. The nucleotides are TGTGCCAGCACCCAGACAGGGGTTAGGGAGCAGTTCTTC.